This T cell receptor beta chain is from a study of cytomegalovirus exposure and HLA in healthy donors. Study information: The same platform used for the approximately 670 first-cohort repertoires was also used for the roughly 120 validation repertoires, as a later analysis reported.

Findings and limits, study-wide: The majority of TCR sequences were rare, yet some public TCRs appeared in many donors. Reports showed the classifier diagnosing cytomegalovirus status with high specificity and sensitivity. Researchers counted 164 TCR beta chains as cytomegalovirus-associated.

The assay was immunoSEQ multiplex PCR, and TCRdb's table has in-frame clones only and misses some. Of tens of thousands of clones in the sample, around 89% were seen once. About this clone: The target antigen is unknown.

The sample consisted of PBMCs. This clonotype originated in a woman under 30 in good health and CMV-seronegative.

In DNA form, the CDR3 reads TGTGCCAGCAGCCCGGGGGTTAAAAACATTCAGTACTTC. This encodes CASSPGVKNIQYF. This chain links TRBV13 with TRBJ2-4; tentative D call: TRBD2 (6 bases). This CDR3 contains 13 residues. Trimming removed 5 bases from V and 4 bases from J, with 9 bases in between. Germline V gene lookup returns CDR1 PRHDT and CDR2 FYEKMQ (reference sequence).